Listed below are T cell receptor beta chains from one sample, sequenced in a study of CD8+CD57+ T cells in acquired aplastic anemia. In TCRdb, the reads were re-called with MiXCR into one record per CDR3 protein. Seen here are approximately 260,000 distinct CDR3 sequences, approximately 79% observed once, and the top ten hold around 40%. The source material was sorted CD4+, CD8+, or CD8+CD57+ T cells (not recorded which) from PBMCs. The receptors here all came from a human donor with aplastic anemia. Both conserved end residues are part of each CDR3. A D gene is named only where the DNA matches it firmly. Part of the rows lack a size; the others show once, few, many or a class for expanded clones.

V gene: TRBV2
clone size: NA
J gene: TRBJ2-5
D gene: NA
CDR3 DNA: TGTGCCAGCGGGGGCGGGGGCGAGCATGAGCAGTATTTTTTC
CDR3 protein: CASGGGGEHEQYFF

V gene: TRBV15
clone size: few
J gene: TRBJ1-2
D gene: TRBD1
CDR3 DNA: TGTGCCACCAGCACCCGGACAGGCACGGGAGGCTACACCTTC
CDR3 protein: CATSTRTGTGGYTF

V gene: TRBV7-2
clone size: NA
J gene: TRBJ1-1
D gene: NA
CDR3 DNA: TGTGCCAGCAGCTCACTAAGAGGTGACACTGAAGCTTTCTTT
CDR3 protein: CASSSLRGDTEAFF

V gene: TRBV7-9
clone size: NA
J gene: TRBJ1-4
D gene: TRBD1
CDR3 DNA: TGTGCCAGCAGCTTTAGCGGGACAGCTGATGGAGAACTGTTTTTT
CDR3 protein: CASSFSGTADGELFF

V gene: TRBV7-9
clone size: NA
J gene: TRBJ1-4
D gene: TRBD1
CDR3 DNA: TGTGCCAGCAGCTTTCAAAGGACCAGGGGGAAAAAACTGTTTTTT
CDR3 protein: CASSFQRTRGKKLFF

V gene: TRBV2
clone size: NA
J gene: TRBJ2-1
D gene: TRBD2
CDR3 DNA: TGTGCCAGCAGTGACGGGGGGATGCATGAGCAGCTCTTC
CDR3 protein: CASSDGGMHEQLF

V gene: TRBV7-8
clone size: NA
J gene: TRBJ1-5
D gene: NA
CDR3 DNA: TGTGCCAGCAGCTATGCAGGAGGTCACGATCAGCAGTTT
CDR3 protein: CASSYAGGHDQQF

V gene: TRBV7-2
clone size: NA
J gene: TRBJ2-1
D gene: NA
CDR3 DNA: TGTGCCAGCATGCAGGCGAACAATGAGCAGTTCTTC
CDR3 protein: CASMQANNEQFF

V gene: TRBV5-4
clone size: NA
J gene: TRBJ2-3
D gene: NA
CDR3 DNA: TGTGCCAGCAGCCCTGGCCAGGGGGGGGGCACAGATACGCAGTATTTT
CDR3 protein: CASSPGQGGGTDTQYF

V gene: TRBV9
clone size: NA
J gene: TRBJ1-6
D gene: NA
CDR3 DNA: TGTGCCAGCGGAGTAGCTGGGAACATTCCGTACTTCGACTTT
CDR3 protein: CASGVAGNIPYFDF

V gene: TRBV7-2
clone size: NA
J gene: TRBJ2-5
D gene: NA
CDR3 DNA: TGTGCCAGCAGCTGTCACCACGGGACAAAAGAGCTTCCCTACTTC
CDR3 protein: CASSCHHGTKELPYF

V gene: TRBV7-8
clone size: NA
J gene: TRBJ1-2
D gene: NA
CDR3 DNA: TGTGCCAGCAGCTTAGCGGGGGGTCCCGATTCGCAGTTC
CDR3 protein: CASSLAGGPDSQF

V gene: TRBV9
clone size: NA
J gene: TRBJ2-3
D gene: NA
CDR3 DNA: TGTGCCAGCGGAGTAGCTGGGAACACCCAGTACTACGATTTT
CDR3 protein: CASGVAGNTQYYDF

V gene: TRBV9
clone size: once
J gene: TRBJ2-1
D gene: NA
CDR3 DNA: TGTGCCAGCAGCGCGTCAGGGACGGGGGTCAACGTCCAGTTCTTC
CDR3 protein: CASSASGTGVNVQFF

V gene: TRBV7-8
clone size: NA
J gene: TRBJ1-6
D gene: NA
CDR3 DNA: TGTGCCAGCAGCTCGGACCCAGGCAGGACAGCCCTCCCCTTT
CDR3 protein: CASSSDPGRTALPF

V gene: TRBV7-3
clone size: NA
J gene: TRBJ2-5
D gene: NA
CDR3 DNA: TGTGCCGGCAGGTGTGCCAGGGCGACCCAGTACTTC
CDR3 protein: CAGRCARATQYF

V gene: TRBV9
clone size: once
J gene: TRBJ1-6
D gene: NA
CDR3 DNA: TGTGCCAGCAGCTTGGGTGCGTATGATTCCCACCTCCACTTT
CDR3 protein: CASSLGAYDSHLHF